The 27 T cell receptor beta chains below were found in one sample sequenced in a study of cytomegalovirus exposure and HLA in healthy donors (dated by TCRdb to 2015 to 2018). The method behind the library was the immunoSEQ multiplex PCR assay. For the multiplex PCR, a mixture combining 60 forward primers for TCR Vbeta segments and 13 reverse primers for TCR Jbeta segments was used. The clones in this table, taken by TCRdb from immuneACCESS, are in-frame only. Not every clone is retained; where verified, under half of the shortfall comes from an unresolved V gene, and the cause of the rest is unknown. This sample is represented by around 180,000 clones; 65% to 85% of them were singletons. Approximately 1.8% of the sample is in the top ten clones. The sequencing sample was made of PBMCs. Every receptor here comes from a man between 18 and 29 years old in good health and CMV-seronegative.

This chain uses TRBV5-4 with TRBJ2-3, with D perhaps TRBD2 (7 bases). V was pared by 4 bases and J by 1 base, with 16 bases between. The length of the CDR3 is 16 residues. Germline V gives CDR1 SGHNT, CDR2 YYREEE (reference sequence). The CDR3 DNA reads TGTGCCAGCAGCAATGGTGGCGGGGGCCGCACAGATACGCAGTATTTT. This gives the protein CASSNGGGGRTDTQYF.

This clone occurred a few times. V gene TRBV9 combines with J gene TRBJ1-4; D is ambiguous. CDR3 size: 16 residues. Germline assignment: CDR1 SGDLS and CDR2 YYNGEE. Trimming pared 0 bases from V and 0 bases from J, leaving 9 bases between. The CDR3 nucleotides read TGTGCCAGCAGCGTAGGAGTAAACCCAACTAATGAAAAACTGTTTTTT. It yields the protein CASSVGVNPTNEKLFF.

In the case of this clone: The CDR3 carries no conserved terminal phenylalanine or tryptophan, so it likely arises from a read error. V is TRBV27 and J is TRBJ2-7; tentative D call: TRBD1 (5 bases). This CDR3 contains 13 residues. CDR1 is MNHEY and CDR2 is SMNVEV in the germline V gene (reference sequence). V lost 5 bases and J lost 2, with 10 bases in between. The CDR3, as DNA: TGTGCCAGCAGTAAGGTGGGGCCCTACGAGCAGTACCTC. Amino acids: CASSKVGPYEQYL.

This chain links TRBV6-5 with TRBJ2-3; the D gene is possibly TRBD2 (6 bases). V dropped 4 bases and J dropped 0 bases, with 11 bases sitting between them. This CDR3 comprises 15 residues. The germline CDR1 and CDR2 sequences are MNHEY and SVGAGI. DNA of the CDR3: TGTGCCAGCAGTTCCTCGGGAGTGAGCACAGATACGCAGTATTTT. It encodes CASSSSGVSTDTQYF.

The chain couples TRBV5-1 to TRBJ1-4; perhaps TRBD1 as D (6 bases). There are 19 residues in the CDR3. The ends were cut back, 0 bases at V and 4 bases at J, with 22 bases in the middle. Germline CDR1 SGHRS, CDR2 YFSETQ. DNA for the CDR3: TGCGCCAGCAGCTTGGACAGATCGGGGCCAGGGGCCTATAATGAAAAACTGTTTTTT. Translation gives CASSLDRSGPGAYNEKLFF.

The chain links TRBV5-4 to TRBJ2-5; TRBD2 matches at 14 bases. The length of the CDR3 is 16 residues. CDR1 and CDR2 (germline): SGHNT, YYREEE (reference sequence). V lost 4 bases to trimming and J lost 5 bases; unmatched junction nucleotides: 7. The CDR3 DNA follows: TGTGCCAGCAGCCCCGGGACTAGCGGGGGTAGGGAGACCCAGTACTTC. Amino acid sequence: CASSPGTSGGRETQYF.

This clone came up a few times. The rearrangement joins TRBV19 to TRBJ2-7; weak D call: TRBD1 (6 bases). The CDR3 has 15 amino acids. CDR1 LNHDA and CDR2 SQIVND come from the germline V gene (reference sequence). The V gene lost 1 base and the J gene lost 2 bases, with 12 bases spanning the gap. The CDR3: CASSIATQGTYEQYF. The CDR3 DNA is TGTGCCAGTAGTATAGCTACCCAGGGGACCTACGAGCAGTACTTC.

The chain carries TRBV30 and TRBJ2-7; 7 nucleotides line up with TRBD2. This CDR3 is built from 12 residues. The junction had 4 bases not matched to a gene; V was cut back by 4 bases and J by 4 bases. Germline loops: CDR1 GTSNPN, CDR2 SVGIG (reference sequence). In nucleotides, the CDR3 is TGTGCCTGGAATTCCGGGGGGTACGAGCAGTACTTC. It yields the protein CAWNSGGYEQYF. Full variable domain (remainder filled in from reference TRBV30 and TRBJ2-7): SQTIHQWPATLVQPVGSPLSLECTVEGTSNPNLYWYRQAAGRGLQLLFYSVGIGQISSEVPQNLSASRPQDRQFILSSKKLLLSDSGFYLCAWNSGGYEQYFGPGTRLTVT.

This clone was counted between two and nine times. The chain links TRBV9 to TRBJ1-6; possibly TRBD1 for D (5 bases). V lost 6 bases, J lost 4 bases, and 14 bases lay in between. CDR3 length: 15 residues. CDR1 and CDR2 from the germline V gene are SGDLS and YYNGEE. CDR3 in amino acids: CASTAGTAYNSPLHF. CDR3 nucleotides: TGTGCCAGCACGGCGGGGACCGCGTATAATTCACCCCTCCACTTT. The whole variable domain, remainder taken from reference TRBV9 and TRBJ1-6, is DSGVTQTPKHLITATGQRVTLRCSPRSGDLSVYWYQQSLDQGLQFLIQYYNGEERAKGNILERFSAQQFPDLHSELNLSSLELGDSALYFCASTAGTAYNSPLHFGNGTRLTVT.

The chain is built from TRBV2 and TRBJ1-6; D is perhaps TRBD1 (6 bases). Trimming left V 0 bases short and J 7 bases short, with 13 bases between. Per the germline V gene, CDR1 is SNHLY and CDR2 is FYNNEI. The CDR3 length is 16 residues. As DNA, the CDR3 is TGTGCCAGCAGTGAAGCGCTTACAGGGTCAAATTCACCCCTCCACTTT. As protein: CASSEALTGSNSPLHF.

This clone showed up just once. The chain recombines TRBV7-9 with TRBJ1-1; D unresolved. CDR1 and CDR2 from the germline V gene are SEHNR and FQNEAQ (reference sequence). Trimming took off 2 bases at V and 0 bases at J, with 13 bases between the two ends. There are 16 residues in the CDR3. The CDR3 DNA reads TGTGCCAGCAGCTTACCCGACTGGGTGGTGAACACTGAAGCTTTCTTT. Its translation is CASSLPDWVVNTEAFF. The full variable domain, rest sourced from reference TRBV7-9 and TRBJ1-1, is DTGVSQNPRHKITKRGQNVTFRCDPISEHNRLYWYRQTLGQGPEFLTYFQNEAQLEKSRLLSDRFSAERPKGSFSTLEIQRTEQGDSAMYLCASSLPDWVVNTEAFFGQGTRLTVV.

The chain links TRBV18 to TRBJ1-1; 8 bases match TRBD1. V shed 3 bases and J 4 bases; nucleotides not matched to a gene: 7. Germline V gene sequence: CDR1 KGHSH, CDR2 LQKENI. The CDR3 runs 15 residues. The CDR3 region has the DNA TGTGCCAGCTCACCCCCGAGGACAGGGAGCACTGAAGCTTTCTTT. Protein product: CASSPPRTGSTEAFF.

The chain uses TRBV11-1 and TRBJ1-2, with D maybe TRBD1 (6 bases). V lost 7 bases and J lost 8, with 26 bases in between. Germline CDR1 SGHAT, CDR2 FQDESV (reference sequence). This CDR3 has 16 amino acids. The CDR3: CASTSGTSGGRGGYTF. DNA of the CDR3: TGTGCCAGCACCTCGGGAACTTCCGGGGGGCGCGGAGGCTACACCTTC.

The V call is TRBV15, the J call TRBJ1-1, with a weak D call TRBD1 (5 bases). Trimming took off 11 bases at V and 5 bases at J, with 18 bases between the two ends. Germline assignment: CDR1 LNHNV and CDR2 YYDKDF (reference sequence). CDR3 size: 13 residues. This CDR3 is CAARGRDFTEAFF. CDR3 in DNA: TGTGCCGCCCGAGGCAGGGACTTTACTGAAGCTTTCTTT. The entire variable domain, with the rest obtained from reference TRBV15 and TRBJ1-1, is as follows: DAMVIQNPRYQVTQFGKPVTLSCSQTLNHNVMYWYQQKSSQAPKLLFHYYDKDFNNEADTPDNFQSRRPNTSFCFLDIRSPGLGDTAMYLCAARGRDFTEAFFGQGTRLTVV.

V usage is TRBV6-5 and J usage is TRBJ1-4, with 7 bases lining up with TRBD1. Germline CDR1 MNHEY, CDR2 SVGAGI. With V trimmed by 6 bases and J by 7 bases, 11 bases remained unmatched. This CDR3 spans 15 amino acids. CDR3 protein: CASRSPTGAGEKLFF. As DNA, the CDR3 is TGTGCCAGCAGAAGCCCTACAGGGGCGGGTGAAAAACTGTTTTTT.

V usage is TRBV12-5 and J usage is TRBJ1-5; D unresolved. The germline V gene encodes CDR1 LGHNT and CDR2 FRNRAP. Trimming took 3 bases from V and 0 from J, leaving 6 bases between them. The CDR3 extends over 14 amino acids. For the CDR3, the DNA is TGTGCTAGTGGTTTTGGGAGTAGCAATCAGCCCCAGCATTTT. It yields the protein CASGFGSSNQPQHF.

The chain uses TRBV7-6 and TRBJ2-5, with 7 positions matching TRBD2. Germline lookup yields CDR1 SGHVS and CDR2 FNYEAQ. The junction had 8 bases not matched to a gene; V was cut back by 5 bases and J by 5 bases. This CDR3 is 14 amino acids long. The CDR3 DNA reads as TGTGCCAGCAGCGAAGGATGGGGGGGGGAGACCCAGTACTTC. Amino acid sequence: CASSEGWGGETQYF.

The chain combines TRBV27 with TRBJ2-7, with a possible D match to TRBD2 (5 bases). Germline CDR1 reads MNHEY; CDR2 reads SMNVEV (reference sequence). Trimming shortened V by 5 bases and J by 3 bases, and 8 bases separated the two germline ends. There are 12 residues in the CDR3. The CDR3 loop reads CASSPDFYEQYF. CDR3 coding DNA: TGTGCCAGCAGTCCGGACTTCTACGAGCAGTACTTC.

V is TRBV7-2 and J is TRBJ2-7; perhaps TRBD2 as D (6 bases). Germline lookup yields CDR1 SGHTA and CDR2 FQGNSA. The CDR3 extends over 17 amino acids. Trimming cost V 4 bases and J 0 bases, with 19 bases left between them. CDR3 protein: CASSSPRGGMASYEQYF. The DNA of the CDR3 is TGTGCCAGCAGCTCCCCCCGGGGCGGGATGGCCTCCTACGAGCAGTACTTC.

This clone occurred a few times. The CDR3 DNA reads TGTGCCAGCAGCTCAGGGGGCAGGAGACAAGAGACCCAGTACTTC. This sequence encodes CASSSGGRRQETQYF. V gene TRBV7-2 combines with J gene TRBJ2-5; 8 nucleotides match TRBD1. The CDR3 runs 15 residues. The trim removed 4 bases at V and 2 bases at J, leaving 6 bases unmatched. Germline CDR1 is SGHTA and CDR2 is FQGNSA.

The chain couples TRBV9 to TRBJ1-5; 8 nucleotides align to TRBD1. CDR1 SGDLS and CDR2 YYNGEE come from the germline V gene. This CDR3 contains 14 residues. The junction had 5 bases not matched to a gene; V was cut back by 3 bases and J by 6 bases. The CDR3: CASSEGQGGQPQHF. CDR3 sequence (DNA): TGTGCCAGCAGCGAAGGACAGGGCGGTCAGCCCCAGCATTTT. Looking up the rest from reference TRBV9 and TRBJ1-5 gives the full variable domain: DSGVTQTPKHLITATGQRVTLRCSPRSGDLSVYWYQQSLDQGLQFLIQYYNGEERAKGNILERFSAQQFPDLHSELNLSSLELGDSALYFCASSEGQGGQPQHFGDGTRLSIL.

Comments on this clone: One end of the junction is discordant with germline, which a read error may explain. The CDR3 region is CAWRVTGGGYGYIF. CDR3 in DNA: TGTGCCTGGAGAGTGACAGGGGGCGGCTATGGCTACATCTTC. The V call is TRBV30, the J call TRBJ1-2, with 10 bases lining up with TRBD1. CDR1 and CDR2 (germline): GTSNPN, SVGIG (reference sequence). The CDR3 length is 14 residues.

J is TRBJ2-1 and V is TRBV5-1; perhaps TRBD2 as D (6 bases). The CDR3 contains 15 residues. Germline CDR1 and CDR2: SGHRS and YFSETQ. The V and J ends lost 2 bases and 4 bases respectively, with 13 bases between them. The CDR3 DNA sequence: TGCGCCAGCAGCTTATCGGGAGCCGGATACAATGAGCAGTTCTTC. Protein product: CASSLSGAGYNEQFF.

This clone was seen once. The V and J genes are TRBV5-6 and TRBJ2-7; the match to TRBD2 covers 16 bases. V was pared by 5 bases and J by 7 bases, with 9 bases of the junction left unmatched. The CDR3 spans 16 residues. Germline CDR1 and CDR2: SGHDT and YYEEEE. Here the CDR3 DNA reads TGTGCCAGCAGAGACGAACCGGGACTAGCGGGAGGGGAGCAGTACTTC. Translated: CASRDEPGLAGGEQYF.

The V call is TRBV7-6, the J call TRBJ1-2; 8 bases fit TRBD1. This CDR3 spans 14 amino acids. Germline CDR1 SGHVS, CDR2 FNYEAQ. The trim removed 5 bases at V and 2 bases at J, leaving 4 bases unmatched. The CDR3 region has the DNA TGTGCCAGCAGCCCTCGACAGGGGAACTATGGCTACACCTTC. Its protein product is CASSPRQGNYGYTF.

This rearrangement joins TRBV7-2 to TRBJ2-7; D unclear. CDR1 and CDR2 from the germline V gene are SGHTA and FQGNSA. V was trimmed by 2 bases and J by 2 bases, leaving 13 bases between them. The CDR3 contains 15 residues. The CDR3 DNA sequence: TGTGCCAGCAGCTTACGTGGCGGTATAACCTACGAGCAGTACTTC. Amino acid sequence: CASSLRGGITYEQYF.

The rearrangement links TRBV7-2 to TRBJ2-7; TRBD1 agrees at 10 bases. This CDR3 is built from 15 residues. Trimming removed 2 bases from V and 3 bases from J; junction bases left unmatched: 4. Germline lookup yields CDR1 SGHTA and CDR2 FQGNSA. The CDR3 coding sequence is TGTGCCAGCAGCTTAAGACAGGGGGCGGTCTACGAGCAGTACTTC. Protein sequence: CASSLRQGAVYEQYF.